These T cell receptor beta chains were read from a single sample in a study of blood T cell repertoires in COVID-19. Clones were sequenced by immunoSEQ multiplex PCR, and TCRdb holds only the in-frame ones, with some missing. The repertoire holds some 170,000 clones, approximately 93% seen once, with less than 2% in the top ten. Material for sequencing was peripheral blood. These receptors were collected from a woman in her sixties or seventies with COVID-19, enrolled during active disease. CDR3s include the opening cysteine and the closing phenylalanine or tryptophan. Fields, in order: V gene, J gene, CDR3 protein.

v_call: TRBV29-1
j_call: TRBJ1-2
cdr3_aa: CSVARDRGANGYTF

v_call: TRBV4-2
j_call: TRBJ2-7
cdr3_aa: CASSQAHRGAYEQYF

v_call: TRBV5-1
j_call: TRBJ1-1
cdr3_aa: CASSLEWTGLNTEAFF

v_call: TRBV11-2
j_call: TRBJ2-2
cdr3_aa: CASSTASGTGELFF

v_call: TRBV29-1
j_call: TRBJ1-2
cdr3_aa: CSVETGKGPGYTF

v_call: TRBV9
j_call: TRBJ1-4
cdr3_aa: CASSVGTSVNNEKLFF

v_call: TRBV5-4
j_call: TRBJ2-5
cdr3_aa: CASSPGTALKITQYF

v_call: TRBV13
j_call: TRBJ1-1
cdr3_aa: CASSPIQGTTEAFF

v_call: TRBV25-1
j_call: TRBJ1-6
cdr3_aa: CASSESLSSYNSPLHF

v_call: TRBV20-1
j_call: TRBJ2-1
cdr3_aa: CSASPLAGGFNEQFF

v_call: TRBV20-1
j_call: TRBJ1-2
cdr3_aa: CSAQDNYGYTF

v_call: TRBV18
j_call: TRBJ2-7
cdr3_aa: CASSPRTGRGTYEQYF

v_call: TRBV7-2
j_call: TRBJ1-1
cdr3_aa: CASSSTKDTEAFF

v_call: TRBV9
j_call: TRBJ1-4
cdr3_aa: CASSVGGGTTNEKLFF

v_call: TRBV5-1
j_call: TRBJ2-3
cdr3_aa: CASSIGQADTQYF

v_call: TRBV3-1/TRBV3-2
j_call: TRBJ2-5
cdr3_aa: CASSQVVRRQEETQYF

v_call: TRBV6-2/TRBV6-3
j_call: TRBJ1-5
cdr3_aa: CASSYSILDRTLYSNQPQHF

v_call: TRBV12-3/TRBV12-4
j_call: TRBJ1-2
cdr3_aa: CASSPQENYGYTF

v_call: TRBV6-5
j_call: TRBJ1-6
cdr3_aa: CASSYSGRDIFHF

v_call: TRBV11-1
j_call: TRBJ1-1
cdr3_aa: CASSLALSSSAFF

v_call: TRBV19
j_call: TRBJ2-7
cdr3_aa: CASSMGRGYYEQYF

v_call: TRBV5-6
j_call: TRBJ1-2
cdr3_aa: CASSLVAGIDGYTF

v_call: TRBV4-3
j_call: TRBJ2-7
cdr3_aa: CASSQEGQGAYEQYF

v_call: TRBV3-1/TRBV3-2
j_call: TRBJ2-1
cdr3_aa: CASSQGQGAAPQFF

v_call: TRBV29-1
j_call: TRBJ2-3
cdr3_aa: CSVRRQFSSTDTQYF

v_call: TRBV6-5
j_call: TRBJ1-2
cdr3_aa: CASIEGARGYGYTF

v_call: TRBV7-8
j_call: TRBJ1-4
cdr3_aa: CASSLVQATNEKLFF

v_call: TRBV6-5
j_call: TRBJ1-1
cdr3_aa: CASSPGGDIEAFF

v_call: TRBV11-1
j_call: TRBJ2-5
cdr3_aa: CASSLALQQETQYF

v_call: TRBV9
j_call: TRBJ2-3
cdr3_aa: CASSVAGGLVSTSDTQYF

v_call: TRBV18
j_call: TRBJ2-7
cdr3_aa: CASSPDSGVHEQYF

v_call: TRBV12-3/TRBV12-4
j_call: TRBJ1-2
cdr3_aa: CASRDRAHYGYTF

v_call: TRBV7-2
j_call: TRBJ2-7
cdr3_aa: CASSLDGTEEQYF

v_call: TRBV3-1/TRBV3-2
j_call: TRBJ2-5
cdr3_aa: CASSQEVVSETQYF

v_call: TRBV19
j_call: TRBJ1-2
cdr3_aa: CASSPDFFVGGYTF

v_call: TRBV4-2
j_call: TRBJ1-3
cdr3_aa: CASSRQGTGNTIYF

v_call: TRBV6-1
j_call: TRBJ1-2
cdr3_aa: CASSELAGGSGYTF

v_call: TRBV15
j_call: TRBJ1-6
cdr3_aa: CATSRPGSGPLHF

v_call: TRBV5-6
j_call: TRBJ2-2
cdr3_aa: CASSYQGTGELFF

v_call: TRBV7-3
j_call: TRBJ2-3
cdr3_aa: CASSLGASGGSTDTQYF

v_call: TRBV4-3
j_call: TRBJ2-3
cdr3_aa: CASSQDASGGADTQYF

v_call: TRBV29-1
j_call: TRBJ1-2
cdr3_aa: CSVTQGTPHYGYTF